These T cell receptor beta chains were read from a single sample in a study of tumor and adjacent non-tumor tissue in lung cancer. From the multiplex PCR reads, TCRdb called clonotypes with MiXCR, one entry per CDR3 protein. This sample has tens of thousands of distinct CDR3 sequences, with around 85% found just once. Material: lung tumor tissue. The receptors shown here come from a woman aged 45 to 65 with non-small cell lung cancer. CDR3s include the opening cysteine and the closing phenylalanine or tryptophan. Each record gives: CDR3 protein, V gene, J gene.

CDR3: CSASSRQGAVAGVTTTDTQYF
V: TRBV20-1
J: TRBJ2-3

CDR3: CVTNTGTSGSPLYNEQFF
V: TRBV24-1
J: TRBJ2-1

CDR3: CVSSYSTGSHEQYF
V: TRBV6-2/TRBV6-3
J: TRBJ2-7

CDR3: CSDPPGGGGCGYTF
V: TRBV20-1
J: TRBJ1-2

CDR3: CSASPISDYSNLPQHF
V: TRBV20-1
J: TRBJ1-5

CDR3: CTSSQEQNSTNVKLFF
V: TRBV4-2
J: TRBJ1-4

CDR3: CTVMTGSNTEAFF
V: TRBV29-1
J: TRBJ1-1

CDR3: CASSYSENTETFF
V: TRBV6-2/TRBV6-3
J: TRBJ1-1

CDR3: CASSLAERTDLIF
V: TRBV11-1
J: TRBJ2-6

CDR3: CSAQTGISSQPQYF
V: TRBV20-1
J: -

CDR3: CTSSVAQPGLAGGRTFF
V: TRBV6-1
J: TRBJ2-1

CDR3: CSTNRADIYEQYF
V: TRBV20-1
J: TRBJ2-7

CDR3: CASSHWDSGSYEQYF
V: TRBV11-2
J: TRBJ2-7

CDR3: CSARGNSNRPQHF
V: TRBV20-1
J: TRBJ1-5

CDR3: CASSPHSNQPQHF
V: TRBV6-1
J: TRBJ1-5

CDR3: CASSSSRTQYF
V: TRBV6-1
J: TRBJ2-5

CDR3: CSARSLGDSYNEQFF
V: TRBV20-1
J: TRBJ2-1

CDR3: CATSLQLGRAVINEQFF
V: TRBV5-5
J: TRBJ2-1

CDR3: CVSSFIAGGNNEQFF
V: TRBV11-2
J: TRBJ2-1

CDR3: CASIPSLSKDTQYF
V: TRBV11-2
J: TRBJ2-3

CDR3: CGSRKWDTNTQYF
V: TRBV6-5
J: TRBJ2-3

CDR3: CAISGNMGSPAYEQYF
V: TRBV10-3
J: TRBJ2-7

CDR3: CASSFVGMRDEQFF
V: TRBV6-5
J: TRBJ2-1

CDR3: CSAKDVIGQRETQYF
V: TRBV20-1
J: TRBJ2-5

CDR3: CSASPTTDYGNQPQHF
V: TRBV20-1
J: TRBJ1-5

CDR3: CSATSGSRGRTDTQYF
V: TRBV20-1
J: TRBJ2-3

CDR3: CSVSISQETQYF
V: TRBV20-1
J: TRBJ2-5

CDR3: CASSQDHTDRAKTFF
V: TRBV4-3
J: TRBJ1-1

CDR3: CASSYSVGVLAELTKNIQYF
V: TRBV6-6
J: TRBJ2-4

CDR3: CSVDIGRGDEQYF
V: TRBV29-1
J: TRBJ2-7

CDR3: CASSSTFPRETQYF
V: TRBV11-2
J: TRBJ2-3

CDR3: CSVCMTGELFF
V: TRBV29-1
J: TRBJ2-2

CDR3: CASRRPGLPTNEQFF
V: TRBV6-2/TRBV6-3
J: TRBJ2-1

CDR3: CSVRHSNEQFF
V: TRBV29-1
J: TRBJ2-1

CDR3: CSSSGEGYERFF
V: TRBV20-1
J: TRBJ2-7

CDR3: CDGSFAERTVLTF
V: TRBV11-1
J: TRBJ2-6

CDR3: CSATRTADTDVFF
V: TRBV20-1
J: TRBJ1-1

CDR3: CAISQVQGAGEKLFF
V: TRBV4-2
J: TRBJ1-4

CDR3: CAGIGTGMDTKYF
V: TRBV11-1
J: TRBJ2-3

CDR3: CASTTGPGQSTNEKLFF
V: TRBV4-1
J: TRBJ1-4